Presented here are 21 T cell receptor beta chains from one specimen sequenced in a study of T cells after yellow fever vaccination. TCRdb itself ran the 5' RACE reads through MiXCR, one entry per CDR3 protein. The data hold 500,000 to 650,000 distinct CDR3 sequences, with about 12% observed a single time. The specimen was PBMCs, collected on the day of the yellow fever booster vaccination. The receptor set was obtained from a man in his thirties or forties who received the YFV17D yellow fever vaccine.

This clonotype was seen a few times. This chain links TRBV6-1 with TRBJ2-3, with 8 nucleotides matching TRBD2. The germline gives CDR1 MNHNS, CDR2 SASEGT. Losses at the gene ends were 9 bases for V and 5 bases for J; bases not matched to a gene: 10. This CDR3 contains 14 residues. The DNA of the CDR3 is TGTGCCAGTACTGAGCGGGAGTTGATAGATACGCAGTATTTT. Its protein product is CASTERELIDTQYF.

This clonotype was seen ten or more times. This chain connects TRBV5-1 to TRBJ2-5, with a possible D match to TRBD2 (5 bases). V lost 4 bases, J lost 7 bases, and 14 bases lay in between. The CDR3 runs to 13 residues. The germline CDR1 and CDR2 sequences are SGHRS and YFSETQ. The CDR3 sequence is CASSPGNLGTQYF. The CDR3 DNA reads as TGCGCCAGCAGCCCCGGGAATCTTGGGACCCAGTACTTC.

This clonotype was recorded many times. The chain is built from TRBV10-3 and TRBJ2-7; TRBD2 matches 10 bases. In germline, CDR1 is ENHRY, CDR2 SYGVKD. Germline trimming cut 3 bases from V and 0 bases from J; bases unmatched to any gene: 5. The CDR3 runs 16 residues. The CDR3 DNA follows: TGTGCCATCAGTGAAGGACTAGCGGATACCTCCTACGAGCAGTACTTC. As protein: CAISEGLADTSYEQYF.

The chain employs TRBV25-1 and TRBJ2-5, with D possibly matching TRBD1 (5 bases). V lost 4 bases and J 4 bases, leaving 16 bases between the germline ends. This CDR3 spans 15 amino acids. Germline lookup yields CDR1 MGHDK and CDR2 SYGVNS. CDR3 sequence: CASSAQGWLGETQYF. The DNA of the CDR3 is TGTGCCAGCAGTGCCCAGGGATGGCTCGGAGAGACCCAGTACTTC. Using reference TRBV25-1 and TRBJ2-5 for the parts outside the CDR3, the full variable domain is EADIYQTPRYLVIGTGKKITLECSQTMGHDKMYWYQQDPGMELHLIHYSYGVNSTEKGDLSSESTVSRIRTEHFPLTLESARPSHTSQYLCASSAQGWLGETQYFGPGTRLLVL.

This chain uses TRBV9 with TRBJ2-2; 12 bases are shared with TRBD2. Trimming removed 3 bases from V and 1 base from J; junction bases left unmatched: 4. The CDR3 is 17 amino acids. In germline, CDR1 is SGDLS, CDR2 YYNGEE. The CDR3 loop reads CASSARTSGMNTGELFF. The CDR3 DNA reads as TGTGCCAGCAGCGCCCGGACTAGCGGGATGAACACCGGGGAGCTGTTTTTT. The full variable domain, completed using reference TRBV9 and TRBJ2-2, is DSGVTQTPKHLITATGQRVTLRCSPRSGDLSVYWYQQSLDQGLQFLIQYYNGEERAKGNILERFSAQQFPDLHSELNLSSLELGDSALYFCASSARTSGMNTGELFFGEGSRLTVL.

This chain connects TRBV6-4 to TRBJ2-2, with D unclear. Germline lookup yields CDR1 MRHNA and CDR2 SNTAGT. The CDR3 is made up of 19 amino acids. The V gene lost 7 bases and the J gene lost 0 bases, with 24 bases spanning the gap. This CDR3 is CASKATKSVWATNTGELFF. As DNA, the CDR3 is TGTGCCAGCAAGGCAACAAAATCTGTTTGGGCTACGAACACCGGGGAGCTGTTTTTT.

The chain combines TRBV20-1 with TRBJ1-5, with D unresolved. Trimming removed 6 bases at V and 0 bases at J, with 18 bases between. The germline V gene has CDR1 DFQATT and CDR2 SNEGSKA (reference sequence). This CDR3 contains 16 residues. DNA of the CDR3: TGCAGTGCCCGCGATCCAGACTGGGGTAGCAATCAGCCCCAGCATTTT. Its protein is CSARDPDWGSNQPQHF.

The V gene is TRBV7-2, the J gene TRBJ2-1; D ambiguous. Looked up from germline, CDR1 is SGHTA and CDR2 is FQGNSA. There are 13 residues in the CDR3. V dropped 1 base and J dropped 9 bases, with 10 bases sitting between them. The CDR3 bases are TGTGCCAGCAGCTTAGTTGGATCGGCTGAGCAGTTCTTC. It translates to CASSLVGSAEQFF.

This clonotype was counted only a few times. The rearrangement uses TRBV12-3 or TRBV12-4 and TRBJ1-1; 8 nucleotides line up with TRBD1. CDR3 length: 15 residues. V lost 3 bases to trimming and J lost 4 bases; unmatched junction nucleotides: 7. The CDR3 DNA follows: TGTGCCAGCAGTTTCGGACAGGGACGGGCCACTGAAGCTTTCTTT. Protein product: CASSFGQGRATEAFF.

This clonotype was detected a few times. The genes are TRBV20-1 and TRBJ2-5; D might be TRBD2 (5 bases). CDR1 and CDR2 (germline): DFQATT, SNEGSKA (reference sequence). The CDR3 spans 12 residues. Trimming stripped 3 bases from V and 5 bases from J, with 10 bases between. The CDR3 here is CSASGDSETQYF. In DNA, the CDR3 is TGCAGTGCTAGCGGGGATAGCGAGACCCAGTACTTC.

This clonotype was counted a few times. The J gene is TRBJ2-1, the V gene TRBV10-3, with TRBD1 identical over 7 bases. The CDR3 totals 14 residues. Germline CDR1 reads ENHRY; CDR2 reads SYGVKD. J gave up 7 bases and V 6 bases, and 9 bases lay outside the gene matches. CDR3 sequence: CAIRGVTGENEQFF. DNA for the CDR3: TGTGCCATCAGGGGCGTCACAGGGGAAAATGAGCAGTTCTTC.

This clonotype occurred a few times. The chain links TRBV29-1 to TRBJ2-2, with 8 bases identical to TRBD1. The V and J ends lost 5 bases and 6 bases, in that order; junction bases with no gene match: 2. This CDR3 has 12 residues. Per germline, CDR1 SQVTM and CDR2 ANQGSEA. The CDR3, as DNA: TGCAGCGTTCGGACAGGGCCCGGGGAGCTGTTTTTT. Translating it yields CSVRTGPGELFF.

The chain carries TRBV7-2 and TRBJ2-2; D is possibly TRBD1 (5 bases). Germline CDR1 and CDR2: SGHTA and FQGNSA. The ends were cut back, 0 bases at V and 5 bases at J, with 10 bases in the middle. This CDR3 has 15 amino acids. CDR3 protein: CASSLAWGETGELFF. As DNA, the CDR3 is TGTGCCAGCAGCTTAGCATGGGGCGAGACCGGGGAGCTGTTTTTT.

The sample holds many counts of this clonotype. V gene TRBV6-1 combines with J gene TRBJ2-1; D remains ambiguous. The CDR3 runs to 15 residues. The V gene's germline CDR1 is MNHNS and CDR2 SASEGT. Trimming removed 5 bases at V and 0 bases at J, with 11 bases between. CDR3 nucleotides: TGTGCCAGCAGTAGAGACTGGAGCTCCTACAATGAGCAGTTCTTC. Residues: CASSRDWSSYNEQFF.

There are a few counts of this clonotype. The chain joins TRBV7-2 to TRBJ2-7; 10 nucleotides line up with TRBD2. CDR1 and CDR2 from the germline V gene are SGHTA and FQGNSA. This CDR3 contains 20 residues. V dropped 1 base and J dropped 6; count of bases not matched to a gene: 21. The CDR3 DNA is TGTGCCAGCAGCTTAGTCGCTGGGCAGGGAAGCGGGAGGGCCTCTCGCGAGCAGTACTTC. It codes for CASSLVAGQGSGRASREQYF.

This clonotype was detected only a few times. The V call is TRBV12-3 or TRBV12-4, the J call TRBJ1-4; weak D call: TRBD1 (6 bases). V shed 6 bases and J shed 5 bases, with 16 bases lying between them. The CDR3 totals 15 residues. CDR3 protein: CASSLGETGNEKLFF. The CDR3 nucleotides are TGTGCCAGCAGCCTTGGGGAAACAGGGAATGAAAAACTGTTTTTT.

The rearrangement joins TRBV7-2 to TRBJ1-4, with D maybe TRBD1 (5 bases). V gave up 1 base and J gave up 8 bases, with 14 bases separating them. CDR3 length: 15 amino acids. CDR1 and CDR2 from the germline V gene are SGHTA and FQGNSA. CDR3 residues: CASSLVGLDTEKLFF. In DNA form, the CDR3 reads TGTGCCAGCAGCTTAGTTGGGTTGGACACCGAAAAACTGTTTTTT.

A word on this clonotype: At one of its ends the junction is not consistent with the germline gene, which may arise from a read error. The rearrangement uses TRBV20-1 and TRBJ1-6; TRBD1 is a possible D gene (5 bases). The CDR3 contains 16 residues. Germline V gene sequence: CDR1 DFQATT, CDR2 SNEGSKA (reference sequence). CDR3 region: CCAPMATRSRDSPLHF. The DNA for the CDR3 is TGCTGTGCCCCGATGGCGACAAGGAGCAGGGATTCACCCCTCCACTTT.

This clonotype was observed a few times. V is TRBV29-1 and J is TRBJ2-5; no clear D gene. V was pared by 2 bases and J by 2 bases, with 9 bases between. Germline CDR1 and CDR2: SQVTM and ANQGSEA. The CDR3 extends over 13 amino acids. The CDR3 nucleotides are TGCAGCGTTGAAAGGCGCGTTCAAGAGACCCAGTACTTC. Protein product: CSVERRVQETQYF.

Here the CDR3 reads CSVGGGRDYEQYF. In DNA form, the CDR3 reads TGCAGCGTTGGAGGTGGGAGGGATTACGAGCAGTACTTC. The chain recombines TRBV29-1 with TRBJ2-7, with TRBD2 matching over 7 bases. This CDR3 is 13 amino acids long. CDR1 and CDR2 from the germline V gene are SQVTM and ANQGSEA. The V and J ends lost 4 bases and 4 bases, in that order; junction bases with no gene match: 7.

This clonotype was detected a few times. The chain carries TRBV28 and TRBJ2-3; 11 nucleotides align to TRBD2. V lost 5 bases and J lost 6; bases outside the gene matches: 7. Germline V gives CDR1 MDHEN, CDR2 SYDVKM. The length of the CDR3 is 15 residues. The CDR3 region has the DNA TGTGCCAGCAGTCCGACTAGCGGGATCCCTGATACGCAGTATTTT. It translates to CASSPTSGIPDTQYF.